One sample yielded the 26 T cell receptor beta chains listed below, sequenced in a study of long-term antiretroviral therapy in people with HIV. Researchers report immunoSEQ v3.0 was run at survey level. The table came from immunoSEQ multiplex PCR; TCRdb's copy has only in-frame clones and leaves some out. This repertoire shows 20,000 to 25,000 clones, 70% to 85% found once; its top ten account for around 20%. The source material was unsorted PBMCs, sampled 0.5 years before starting antiretroviral therapy. These TCRs come from a man aged 40-55 years with HIV.

This chain uses TRBV28 with TRBJ2-3; possible D gene TRBD2, 5 bases. CDR3 length: 14 residues. Per germline, CDR1 MDHEN and CDR2 SYDVKM. Trimming pared 6 bases from V and 1 base from J, leaving 11 bases between. The CDR3 is CASSTLRGTDTQYF. The CDR3 coding sequence is TGTGCCAGCAGCACCCTGAGGGGCACAGATACGCAGTATTTT.

This chain links TRBV6-5 with TRBJ2-3, with D unresolved. The CDR3 covers 13 residues. Germline values: CDR1 MNHEY, CDR2 SVGAGI. The V gene lost 2 bases and the J gene lost 6 bases, with 9 bases spanning the gap. CDR3: CASSYGLRDTQYF. As DNA, the CDR3 is TGTGCCAGCAGTTACGGCCTCCGTGATACGCAGTATTTT.

The V gene is TRBV30, the J gene TRBJ1-5; D is undetermined. The CDR3 has 15 amino acids. CDR1 GTSNPN and CDR2 SVGIG come from the germline V gene (reference sequence). Trimming took 0 bases from V and 3 from J, leaving 12 bases between them. The CDR3 nucleotides are TGTGCCTGGAGTGTACCCCAGGTCTTCAATCAGCCCCAGCATTTT. It is translated as CAWSVPQVFNQPQHF.

The chain couples TRBV10-2 to TRBJ2-7; D uncertain. Trimming pared 4 bases from V and 8 bases from J, leaving 12 bases between. Per germline, CDR1 WSHSY and CDR2 SAAADI. The CDR3 totals 12 residues. The CDR3 reads CASSVPQGKQYF. As DNA, the CDR3 is TGCGCCAGCAGTGTCCCTCAAGGAAAGCAGTACTTC.

The chain employs TRBV7-3 and TRBJ1-1; D perhaps matches TRBD1 (6 bases). Germline CDR1 SGHTA, CDR2 FQGTGA. V was clipped by 7 bases and J by 7 bases, with 16 bases between them. CDR3 length: 13 residues. CDR3 residues: CASNLRGGGEAFF. In DNA form, the CDR3 reads TGTGCCAGCAACCTCCGAGGGGGAGGTGAAGCTTTCTTT.

This chain connects TRBV6-4 to TRBJ2-3; D is perhaps TRBD1 or TRBD2 (5 bases each). CDR3 size: 14 residues. V was trimmed by 1 base and J by 4 bases, leaving 9 bases between them. Germline V CDR1 and CDR2: MRHNA, SNTAGT. The CDR3 region is CASSDWGRPDTQYF. The CDR3 DNA reads as TGTGCCAGCAGTGACTGGGGACGGCCAGATACGCAGTATTTT.

The CDR3 DNA is TGCGCCAGCAGCCAAGTAGGAGCATTATCCGTCGAGCAGTACTTC. The encoded protein is CASSQVGALSVEQYF. The chain combines TRBV4-1 with TRBJ2-7, with D unresolved. Trimming left V 1 base short and J 6 bases short, with 16 bases between. Germline V lookup: CDR1 MGHRA, CDR2 YSYEKL. The CDR3 is 15 amino acids.

The chain carries TRBV6-5 and TRBJ2-7; no clear D. This CDR3 has 13 amino acids. Germline-derived CDR1 and CDR2 are MNHEY and SVGAGI. V was trimmed by 5 bases and J by 4 bases, leaving 12 bases between them. CDR3 nucleotide sequence: TGTGCCAGCAGTCCTGGACGGGCTTACGAGCAGTACTTC. Translating gives CASSPGRAYEQYF.

CDR3 nucleotides: TGTGCCAGCAGCCAAGATCGGCTGGAGTTGGATACGCAGTATTTT. Translated: CASSQDRLELDTQYF. The chain links TRBV14 to TRBJ2-3; D gene uncertain. This CDR3 region has 15 residues. V was pared by 0 bases and J by 6 bases, with 13 bases between. Germline CDR1 SGHDN, CDR2 FVKESK.

Only one count was recorded for this clone. V is TRBV10-3 and J is TRBJ1-1; no clear D. Trimming took off 2 bases at V and 1 base at J, with 11 bases between the two ends. Germline V lookup: CDR1 ENHRY, CDR2 SYGVKD. The CDR3 contains 15 residues. CDR3 sequence (DNA): TGTGCCATCAGTGAGGGCCAGCCCCCGAACACTGAAGCTTTCTTT. It yields the protein CAISEGQPPNTEAFF.

V gene TRBV27 combines with J gene TRBJ2-2, with D perhaps being TRBD1 or TRBD2 (5 bases each). This CDR3 contains 18 residues. V was shortened by 3 bases and J by 5 bases, with 22 bases between the two germline ends. The V gene's germline CDR1 is MNHEY and CDR2 SMNVEV (reference sequence). CDR3 DNA sequence: TGTGCCAGCAGTTTCGGGCCGGCGAACATTTGGGGGACCGGGGAGCTGTTTTTT. Its protein product is CASSFGPANIWGTGELFF.

The V call is TRBV30, the J call TRBJ2-3; 8 bases line up with TRBD2. V lost 8 bases to trimming and J lost 2 bases; unmatched junction nucleotides: 9. This CDR3 has 14 residues. From germline, CDR1 is GTSNPN and CDR2 SVGIG (reference sequence). This CDR3 is CAGLGGGSTDTQYF. The CDR3 bases are TGTGCCGGACTGGGCGGGGGGTCCACAGATACGCAGTATTTT.

J is TRBJ1-3 and V is TRBV6-5, with D perhaps matching TRBD1 (6 bases). The CDR3 spans 12 residues. Germline CDR1 is MNHEY and CDR2 is SVGAGI. Trimming removed 11 bases at V and 4 bases at J, with 12 bases between. CDR3 nucleotide sequence: TGTGCCGTACAGGGCTCCGGAAACACCATATATTTT. Translated, it gives CAVQGSGNTIYF.

V usage is TRBV19 and J usage is TRBJ2-2; D might be TRBD2 (5 bases). Trimming shortened V by 0 bases and J by 6 bases, and 8 bases separated the two germline ends. From germline, CDR1 is LNHDA and CDR2 SQIVND (reference sequence). The CDR3 spans 14 residues. The CDR3 loop reads CASSIERVAGELFF. CDR3 nucleotide sequence: TGTGCCAGTAGTATAGAGAGGGTTGCCGGGGAGCTGTTTTTT.

The rearrangement joins TRBV5-1 to TRBJ2-3, with a tentative D call TRBD1 (6 bases). Per the germline V gene, CDR1 is SGHRS and CDR2 is YFSETQ. V was shortened by 1 base and J by 4 bases, with 13 bases between the two germline ends. The CDR3 is 15 residues long. The CDR3 DNA reads as TGCGCCAGCAGCTTGCAAGGGGGATCGCCAGATACGCAGTATTTT. Translating it yields CASSLQGGSPDTQYF.

This chain links TRBV11-2 with TRBJ1-2; D might be TRBD1 (5 bases). The CDR3 spans 13 residues. V was cut by 5 bases and J by 2 bases, with 9 bases left in between. Germline V lookup: CDR1 SGHAT, CDR2 FQNNGV. The chain's CDR3 is CASSKGPNYGYTF. The CDR3 nucleotides are TGTGCCAGCAGCAAGGGACCCAACTATGGCTACACCTTC.

The V call is TRBV18, the J call TRBJ2-6; D is uncertain. Germline V gives CDR1 KGHSH, CDR2 LQKENI. The CDR3 sequence is 14 residues long. V was cut by 6 bases and J by 2 bases, with 8 bases left in between. This chain's CDR3 is CASSLGTGANVLTF. The CDR3 DNA reads TGTGCCAGCTCTCTAGGGACTGGGGCCAACGTCCTGACTTTC.

This chain uses TRBV4-2 with TRBJ2-7, with D perhaps TRBD2 (6 bases). V was cut by 0 bases and J by 9 bases, with 21 bases left in between. Germline V gene data show CDR1 as LGHNA and CDR2 as YNFKEQ. CDR3 length: 16 residues. The CDR3 DNA sequence: TGTGCCAGCAGCCAAGATCATAGCGGTGCTAGTGATCGGCAGTACTTC. Its protein product is CASSQDHSGASDRQYF.

This sequence joins TRBV7-9 and TRBJ2-2; perhaps TRBD2 as D (6 bases). Trimming removed 8 bases from V and 2 bases from J, with 12 bases in between. Per the germline V gene, CDR1 is SEHNR and CDR2 is FQNEAQ (reference sequence). The CDR3 consists of 14 residues. CDR3: CASQALANTGELFF. The DNA of the CDR3 is TGTGCCAGCCAGGCACTAGCAAACACCGGGGAGCTGTTTTTT.

This clone was picked up one time. The CDR3 bases are TGTGCCAGCTCACCCCGCGGGCTAGCGGGGGGTTCGGCCGAGCAGTTCTTC. It codes for CASSPRGLAGGSAEQFF. The chain carries TRBV18 and TRBJ2-1; 11 bases match TRBD2. Per germline, CDR1 KGHSH and CDR2 LQKENI. Germline trimming cut 3 bases from V and 10 bases from J; bases unmatched to any gene: 14. The CDR3 sequence is 17 residues long.

This chain links TRBV14 with TRBJ1-4, with 8 positions matching TRBD1. This CDR3 region has 14 residues. V was clipped by 5 bases and J by 8 bases; unmatched bases: 7. Germline V gene data show CDR1 as SGHDN and CDR2 as FVKESK. The CDR3 nucleotides read TGTGCCAGCAGCTCGGACAGGGTGGGGGAAAAACTGTTTTTT. Its translation is CASSSDRVGEKLFF. The whole variable domain, filled in from reference TRBV14 and TRBJ1-4, reads EAGVTQFPSHSVIEKGQTVTLRCDPISGHDNLYWYRRVMGKEIKFLLHFVKESKQDESGMPNNRFLAERTGGTYSTLKVQPAELEDSGVYFCASSSDRVGEKLFFGSGTQLSVL.

The CDR3 nucleotides are TGTGCCAGCTCACCACCGACAATGGTGAACACTGAAGCTTTCTTT. Protein: CASSPPTMVNTEAFF. The genes are TRBV18 and TRBJ1-1; D ambiguous. Per germline, CDR1 KGHSH and CDR2 LQKENI. The CDR3 is made up of 15 amino acids. V was trimmed by 0 bases and J by 0 bases, leaving 8 bases between them.

The chain carries TRBV6-5 and TRBJ1-4; D gene unclear. Looked up from germline, CDR1 is MNHEY and CDR2 is SVGAGI. The CDR3 has 15 residues. Trimming pared 0 bases from V and 3 bases from J, leaving 8 bases between. The CDR3 DNA reads as TGTGCCAGCAGTTACTCAGCCAGCTCTAATGAAAAACTGTTTTTT. It encodes CASSYSASSNEKLFF.

The chain links TRBV18 to TRBJ2-7, with TRBD1 matching over 8 bases. The germline V gene encodes CDR1 KGHSH and CDR2 LQKENI. J was trimmed by 2 bases and V by 5 bases; bases with no gene match: 11. The CDR3 contains 16 residues. The chain's CDR3 is CASSAQKDRAPYEQYF. In DNA, the CDR3 is TGTGCCAGCTCAGCCCAAAAGGACAGGGCACCCTACGAGCAGTACTTC.

The chain recombines TRBV2 with TRBJ1-1; a weak D match, TRBD1 (5 bases). The CDR3 has 15 residues. Trimming cost V 6 bases and J 0 bases, with 14 bases left between them. Germline loops: CDR1 SNHLY, CDR2 FYNNEI. In DNA, the CDR3 is TGTGCCAGCAGCCGGGGCAGCCCCTTGAACACTGAAGCTTTCTTT. It encodes CASSRGSPLNTEAFF. The full variable domain, rest sourced from reference TRBV2 and TRBJ1-1, is EPEVTQTPSHQVTQMGQEVILRCVPISNHLYFYWYRQILGQKVEFLVSFYNNEISEKSEIFDDQFSVERPDGSNFTLKIRSTKLEDSAMYFCASSRGSPLNTEAFFGQGTRLTVV.

The chain employs TRBV7-9 and TRBJ1-5; D is unresolved. CDR3 length: 14 amino acids. Between the trimmed V and J ends, which lost 5 bases and 0 bases, there was a span of 8 bases. CDR1 is SEHNR and CDR2 is FQNEAQ in the germline V gene (reference sequence). The CDR3 DNA reads as TGTGCCAGCAGCCTGGGATTTAGCAATCAGCCCCAGCATTTT. This sequence encodes CASSLGFSNQPQHF.